This TCR beta chain was profiled in a study of T cell responses to AZD1222 COVID-19 vaccine (dated by TCRdb to the early 2020s). Study-wide context: AZD1222 recipients with second doses at about 4 weeks or about 12 weeks were pooled, because spike-specific TCR depth and breadth did not differ between schedules. Trial participants were enrolled by age into subgroups of 18-55, 56-69 and 70-plus years, and about 150, 27 and 61 TCR-sequenced participants, respectively, were included in these subgroups. A total of over 230 trial participants underwent TCR sequencing, of whom around 200 received two doses of AZD1222 and about 25 received two doses of the MenACWY control vaccine.

Study-level results and caveats: In the small 56-69-year group, the increase in depth fell short of significance, most likely because of low power. Conclusions about previously exposed vaccinees are limited, since just five to seven AZD1222 recipients were seropositive for SARS-CoV-2 at baseline. Nearly half of unique spike-specific TCRs reportedly recognized epitopes outside regions mutated in the B.1.351 and B.1.1.7 variants. Participants were mostly white British and included more females than males, and it was suggested by the authors that clonal diversity may have been underestimated. The whole spike protein was spanned by vaccine-associated CD4 TCRs, and dominant responses were seen in regions 160-218 and 743-854. After two AZD1222 doses, both the breadth and the depth of spike-specific TCRs were significantly higher than at day 0 and than in MenACWY recipients. No day 14 peak-response samples were available, so repertoires were characterized only after the peak T cell response.

The CDR3 regions of human TCRbeta chains were analyzed by immunosequencing. The authors' analysis ran thus. TCRs in the repertoires were compared against a reference library of SARS-CoV-2-specific TCRs that had been generated with the MIRA antigen-specificity platform. Breadth meant the fraction of unique TCRs that were SARS-CoV-2-associated, whereas depth meant the fraction of total T cells that were SARS-CoV-2-associated. Each spike-specific TCR was assigned to its reactive spike region and to a CD4 or CD8 class using the MIRA data. Log10-transformed breadth and depth values were compared by one-way ANOVA with Sidak's multiple comparisons tests. TCRdb took over this immuneACCESS table, retaining in-frame rearrangements with V and J assigned. Such tables are incomplete; in checked studies, under half of the missing clones stem from an unresolved V gene, and the remainder is unexplained. Clone size and V and J calls were adopted from that table, with D and trimming inferred from the DNA. The sample has 100,000 to 120,000 clones on record, just under 95% of them singletons. Around 7.8% of the sample lies in the top ten.

As concerns this clone: No antigen is known for it. Qualities for individual bases were not recorded, and no much larger clone is one base off. The same CDR3 arises from other DNA sequences in this sample as well.

The time point label, read with the paper, signifies: baseline before first vaccination. Vaccinee samples were obtained from the UK trials COV001 and COV002, which included a single-blind randomized controlled phase 2/3 trial of AZD1222 (ChAdOx1 nCoV-19) in healthy adults. Trial participant PBMC samples were collected at day 0 and day 28 after the second dose for TCRbeta chain sequencing. The sequence was collected from an adult in good health. The sequenced sample was peripheral blood, obtained on day 0 of AZD1222 vaccination.

The CDR3 has the sequence CSAGRDTEAFF. The bases are TGCAGTGCAGGGCGTGACACTGAAGCTTTCTTT. The V gene is TRBV20-1 and the J gene is TRBJ1-1; too little of a D gene remains to name it. Reading the germline V gene (reference sequence) gives CDR1 DFQATT and CDR2 SNEGSKA. V was cut back by 6 bases and J by 3 bases, leaving a gap of 8 bases between them. The CDR3 covers 11 residues, taking in both the cysteine and the phenylalanine. The kept DNA is CDR3 alone, 33 bases in frame from the first base.